A selection of T cell receptor beta chains follows, all from one sample in a study of T-cell reconstitution after alpha-beta-depleted transplantation in children. TCRdb ran MiXCR on the PCR reads and lists one entry per CDR3 protein. The table shows approximately 420,000 distinct CDR3 sequences, with under 13% occurring only once. The sample here was PBMCs from the stem cell graft donor, taken from the stem cell graft. The receptor set was obtained from a human donor who donated a stem cell graft to a child with acute myeloid leukemia. Each CDR3 is given with its conserved first and last residue. The D gene is left open where the match is weak. Not every row has a clone size; where given, it reads once, few, many or a size class.

abundance | d_gene | j_gene | v_gene | CDR3nt | CDR3aa
few | TRBD1 | TRBJ1-6 | TRBV20-1 | TGCAGTGCCCAAGGAAGGACAGGGGGCTCCTATAATTCACCCCTCCACTTT | CSAQGRTGGSYNSPLHF
once | TRBD2 | TRBJ2-7 | TRBV30 | TGTGCCTGGAGTGTGGCACTAGCGGCAGCCTACGAGCAGTACTTC | CAWSVALAAAYEQYF
few | NA | TRBJ1-1 | TRBV7-2 | TGTGCCAGCAGCCCGAAACGACTGTCGAACACTGAAGCTTTCTTT | CASSPKRLSNTEAFF
many | NA | TRBJ2-2 | TRBV29-1 | TGCAGCGTCCCCGGTGGAAGCGCGAACACCGGGGAGCTGTTTTTT | CSVPGGSANTGELFF
few | NA | TRBJ2-7 | TRBV12-3/TRBV12-4 | TGTGCCAGCAGTTTACAGGGGACCCACGAGCAGTACTTC | CASSLQGTHEQYF
NA | TRBD2 | TRBJ2-1 | TRBV6-2/TRBV6-3 | TGTGCCAGCACCGGACTAGCGGGAGATCCGAGCTCCTACAATGAGCAGTTCTTC | CASTGLAGDPSSYNEQFF
many | TRBD2 | TRBJ2-1 | TRBV6-2/TRBV6-3 | TGTGCCAGCGGACTAGCGGGATACAATGAGCAGTTCTTC | CASGLAGYNEQFF
few | NA | TRBJ2-1 | TRBV4-3 | TGCGCCAGCAGCCAGGTCGACCGGGGGAATGGGAAGCAGTTCTTC | CASSQVDRGNGKQFF
NA | TRBD2 | TRBJ2-6 | TRBV18 | TGTGCCAGCTCACCACTCTTATTTAGCGGGATCTCTGGGGCCAACGTCCTGACTTTC | CASSPLLFSGISGANVLTF
NA | NA | TRBJ2-7 | TRBV20-1 | TGCAGTGCTCGAGGGGAGCGGGCGTACGAGCAGTACTTC | CSARGERAYEQYF
few | NA | TRBJ2-5 | TRBV25-1 | TGTGCCAGCAGTGAATTTTGGGGGGAGACCCAGTACTTC | CASSEFWGETQYF
NA | NA | TRBJ1-1 | TRBV3-1 | TGTGCCAGCAGCCAAGTCGGCGCAGCCAACAAAGCTTTCTTT | CASSQVGAANKAFF
NA | TRBD2 | TRBJ2-2 | TRBV30 | TGTGCCTGGAGTGTACAACTAGCGGGCACCCGGGAGCTGTTTTTT | CAWSVQLAGTRELFF
few | NA | TRBJ2-3 | TRBV11-3 | TGTGCCAGCAGCTCCCGGTTTGGGGATCAGGATACGCAGTATTTT | CASSSRFGDQDTQYF
NA | NA | TRBJ2-7 | TRBV20-1 | TGCAGTGCTAGAGATGGACGAGGTGGCTACGAGCAGTACTTC | CSARDGRGGYEQYF
NA | NA | TRBJ2-5 | TRBV24-1 | TGTGCCACCAGGGATAGGGCGAGGATAGGTCCGGAGACCCAGTACTTC | CATRDRARIGPETQYF
NA | TRBD2 | TRBJ2-1 | TRBV10-1 | TGCGCCAGCAGTACTCTAGCGGGGGGGCAGCATGAGCAGTTCTTC | CASSTLAGGQHEQFF
NA | NA | TRBJ1-3 | TRBV7-3 | TGTGCCAGCAGCCGGGATCATTTGGCTGGAAACACCATATATTTT | CASSRDHLAGNTIYF
many | NA | TRBJ2-3 | TRBV7-2 | TGTGCCAGCAGCACACGCACAGATACGCAGTATTTT | CASSTRTDTQYF
NA | NA | TRBJ2-3 | TRBV5-6 | TGTGCCAGCAGCTTGACAGCCTCCACAAATACGCAGTATTTT | CASSLTASTNTQYF
NA | TRBD1 | TRBJ2-2 | TRBV7-8 | TGTGCCAGCAGCTTCGGGAACAGGGGGCCCGTTGCCGGGGAGCTGTTTTTT | CASSFGNRGPVAGELFF
NA | NA | TRBJ1-1 | TRBV7-2 | TGTGCCAGCAGCTTAGCCGGTATGTGGGAGGGGAACACTGAAGCTTTCTTT | CASSLAGMWEGNTEAFF